The 21 T cell receptor beta chains listed next were all sequenced from one sample in a study of shared clonotypes between healthy human individuals. Produced via immunoSEQ multiplex PCR; TCRdb's table is partial and in-frame only. The table records approximately 2.3 million clones, about 92% of them present only once. The sample was naive CD4+ T cells from PBMCs. Subset noted: CD45RA+ positively selected. These receptors came from a man aged 18 to 30 in good health. Some clones in this sample may be carry-over from other donors' samples.

V usage is TRBV10-1 and J usage is TRBJ1-3; D is perhaps TRBD1 (5 bases). Germline V CDR1 and CDR2: WNHNN, SYGVQD (reference sequence). The CDR3 length is 15 residues. Trimming shortened V by 0 bases and J by 5 bases, and 11 bases separated the two germline ends. CDR3 residues: CASSESRGGRNTIYF. DNA for the CDR3: TGCGCCAGCAGTGAGTCCCGCGGGGGACGAAACACCATATATTTT.

To note about this clone: This CDR3 is also generated by other DNA sequences in the sample. The chain recombines TRBV5-1 with TRBJ2-7, with 10 bases fitting TRBD1. The CDR3 totals 14 residues. Losses at the gene ends were 3 bases for V and 3 bases for J; bases not matched to a gene: 3. CDR1 SGHRS and CDR2 YFSETQ come from the germline V gene. This CDR3 is CASSWGTGDYEQYF. CDR3 DNA sequence: TGCGCCAGCAGCTGGGGGACAGGGGACTACGAGCAGTACTTC.

This clone was detected only a few times. This CDR3 reads CASSDSGVQPQHF. DNA of the CDR3: TGTGCCAGCAGCGACAGTGGGGTTCAGCCCCAGCATTTT. The chain recombines TRBV2 with TRBJ1-5; a possible D gene is TRBD1 (5 bases). From germline, CDR1 is SNHLY and CDR2 FYNNEI. The CDR3 has 13 amino acids. The V end was cut by 6 bases, the J end by 6 bases, with 12 bases between.

This rearrangement joins TRBV27 to TRBJ1-2; 9 bases fit TRBD1. The CDR3 covers 14 residues. The V and J ends lost 6 bases and 4 bases, in that order; junction bases with no gene match: 6. Germline values: CDR1 MNHEY, CDR2 SMNVEV (reference sequence). The CDR3 here is CASRRTGEGYGYTF. The CDR3 DNA reads as TGTGCCAGCAGAAGGACAGGGGAAGGCTATGGCTACACCTTC.

The J gene is TRBJ2-7, the V gene TRBV28; 8 bases agree with TRBD2. The trim removed 8 bases at V and 3 bases at J, leaving 12 bases unmatched. The germline gives CDR1 MDHEN, CDR2 SYDVKM. The CDR3 runs 15 residues. In DNA, the CDR3 is TGTGCCAGCTTGGGTAGCGGGGCCGCCCGCTACGAGCAGTACTTC. Protein: CASLGSGAARYEQYF.

This rearrangement joins TRBV2 to TRBJ2-1, with a tentative D call TRBD2 (5 bases). The CDR3 covers 15 residues. Germline V gives CDR1 SNHLY, CDR2 FYNNEI. The germline V and J ends were trimmed by 11 bases and 3 bases, with 20 bases remaining between them. CDR3 amino acids: CASQPVPEDYNEQFF. DNA of the CDR3: TGTGCCTCACAACCGGTTCCGGAGGACTACAATGAGCAGTTCTTC.

The chain combines TRBV2 with TRBJ2-7; TRBD2 is a possible D gene (6 bases). V was pared by 9 bases and J by 2 bases, with 14 bases between. This CDR3 is 13 amino acids long. Germline V lookup: CDR1 SNHLY, CDR2 FYNNEI. The CDR3 DNA sequence: TGTGCCAGGAATGATTGGGAGGCCTACGAGCAGTACTTC. It specifies CARNDWEAYEQYF.

This clone occurred a few times. The chain is built from TRBV2 and TRBJ1-1; D gene ambiguous. This CDR3 has 13 amino acids. Germline-derived CDR1 and CDR2 are SNHLY and FYNNEI. Trimming removed 2 bases from V and 10 bases from J, with 14 bases in between. The CDR3 sequence: CASSERESSSAFF. CDR3 nucleotides: TGTGCCAGCAGTGAACGAGAGTCTAGTTCAGCTTTCTTT.

The chain uses TRBV5-1 and TRBJ1-1, with 7 nucleotides matching TRBD1. The J segment lost 6 bases and the V segment lost 1 base, leaving 3 bases of the junction unmatched. The CDR3 is 13 amino acids. The germline V gene encodes CDR1 SGHRS and CDR2 YFSETQ. The CDR3 protein is CASSLQGGSEAFF. In DNA, the CDR3 is TGCGCCAGCAGCTTGCAAGGGGGCTCTGAAGCTTTCTTT.

Note on this clone: Other DNA sequences within the sample encode an identical CDR3. J is TRBJ1-5 and V is TRBV5-1; the match to TRBD1 covers 11 bases. Germline loops: CDR1 SGHRS, CDR2 YFSETQ. The V segment lost 4 bases and the J segment 0 bases; nucleotides outside the gene matches: 6. The CDR3 consists of 17 residues. CDR3 sequence reads: CASSPGTGGYSNQPQHF. In DNA, the CDR3 is TGCGCCAGCAGCCCCGGGACAGGGGGGTATAGCAATCAGCCCCAGCATTTT.

The gene calls are TRBV19 and TRBJ1-2; perhaps TRBD1 as D (5 bases). The CDR3 consists of 11 residues. CDR1 and CDR2 from the germline V gene are LNHDA and SQIVND (reference sequence). Trimming pared 6 bases from V and 8 bases from J, leaving 10 bases between. This chain's CDR3 is CASRKQDGYTF. The CDR3 DNA reads as TGTGCCAGTAGGAAACAGGACGGCTACACCTTC.

V usage is TRBV11-3 and J usage is TRBJ1-1; possibly TRBD1 for D (6 bases). The V and J ends lost 5 bases and 5 bases respectively, with 21 bases between them. Germline values: CDR1 SGHNT, CDR2 YENEEA. The CDR3 length is 16 residues. The CDR3 spells CASSPGQGIGGTEAFF. The CDR3 DNA reads TGTGCCAGCAGCCCGGGGCAGGGGATCGGGGGGACTGAAGCTTTCTTT.

This clone was detected once. The chain combines TRBV9 with TRBJ2-2; D may match TRBD1 or TRBD2 (6 bases each). Germline lookup yields CDR1 SGDLS and CDR2 YYNGEE. The CDR3 loop spans 15 amino acids. V lost 6 bases and J 1 base, leaving 13 bases between the germline ends. CDR3 sequence reads: CASKGGSGNTGELFF. CDR3 DNA: TGTGCCAGCAAGGGGGGTTCAGGGAACACCGGGGAGCTGTTTTTT. Using reference TRBV9 and TRBJ2-2 for the parts outside the CDR3, the full variable domain is DSGVTQTPKHLITATGQRVTLRCSPRSGDLSVYWYQQSLDQGLQFLIQYYNGEERAKGNILERFSAQQFPDLHSELNLSSLELGDSALYFCASKGGSGNTGELFFGEGSRLTVL.

The rearrangement links TRBV29-1 to TRBJ1-5; D is unclear. The CDR3 spans 13 residues. Germline V gene lookup returns CDR1 SQVTM and CDR2 ANQGSEA. Trimming cost V 4 bases and J 2 bases, with 9 bases left between them. The chain's CDR3 is CSVAPRGNQPQHF. CDR3 DNA: TGCAGCGTTGCCCCCCGAGGCAATCAGCCCCAGCATTTT.

The chain employs TRBV18 and TRBJ2-3, with D hard to call. In germline, CDR1 is KGHSH, CDR2 LQKENI. This CDR3 spans 15 amino acids. The germline V and J ends were trimmed by 1 base and 0 bases, with 8 bases remaining between them. In DNA, the CDR3 is TGTGCCAGCTCACCACAGACTCAAAGCACAGATACGCAGTATTTT. It yields the protein CASSPQTQSTDTQYF.

The chain employs TRBV7-3 and TRBJ2-2; D is unclear. This CDR3 has 12 amino acids. V gave up 3 bases and J gave up 7 bases, with 6 bases separating them. CDR1 and CDR2 from the germline V gene are SGHTA and FQGTGA. The CDR3 loop is CASSFSNGELFF. The CDR3 bases are TGTGCCAGCAGCTTTTCTAACGGGGAGCTGTTTTTT.

The chain links TRBV29-1 to TRBJ2-3; 10 nucleotides agree with TRBD2. The CDR3 consists of 15 residues. From germline, CDR1 is SQVTM and CDR2 ANQGSEA. Trimming at V came to 4 bases and at J to 2 bases, leaving 6 bases not matched to a gene. The CDR3 is CSVVLAGVTTDTQYF. CDR3 sequence (DNA): TGCAGCGTTGTTCTAGCGGGAGTAACCACAGATACGCAGTATTTT.

This chain connects TRBV4-2 to TRBJ1-2, with D perhaps TRBD1 (5 bases). This CDR3 region has 16 residues. Germline assignment: CDR1 LGHNA and CDR2 YNFKEQ. Trimming removed 0 bases from V and 0 bases from J, with 11 bases in between. In DNA form, the CDR3 reads TGTGCCAGCAGCCAAGATCTTCGGGGGTCTAACTATGGCTACACCTTC. Translating it yields CASSQDLRGSNYGYTF.

The chain carries TRBV5-1 and TRBJ2-2, with 8 bases aligning to TRBD1. The CDR3 is 15 residues long. CDR1 is SGHRS, CDR2 YFSETQ, per germline. J was trimmed by 5 bases and V by 5 bases; bases with no gene match: 8. As DNA, the CDR3 is TGCGCCAGCAGTTTCGGACAGGGCGCAACCGGGGAGCTGTTTTTT. It is translated as CASSFGQGATGELFF. Variable domain in full (rest from reference TRBV5-1 and TRBJ2-2): KAGVTQTPRYLIKTRGQQVTLSCSPISGHRSVSWYQQTPGQGLQFLFEYFSETQRNKGNFPGRFSGRQFSNSRSEMNVSTLELGDSALYLCASSFGQGATGELFFGEGSRLTVL.

Concerning this clone itself: Other DNA sequences in this sample translate to the same CDR3. The chain is built from TRBV9 and TRBJ1-1; D gene uncertain. V was pared by 0 bases and J by 2 bases, with 5 bases between. Germline V gene sequence: CDR1 SGDLS, CDR2 YYNGEE. The CDR3 totals 13 residues. CDR3 sequence (DNA): TGTGCCAGCAGCGTAGCCGTAAACACTGAAGCTTTCTTT. It translates to CASSVAVNTEAFF.

The chain uses TRBV27 and TRBJ1-5, with D tentatively TRBD1 (6 bases). V lost 6 bases, J lost 2 bases, and 14 bases lay in between. The CDR3 sequence is 15 residues long. Germline V gene data show CDR1 as MNHEY and CDR2 as SMNVEV (reference sequence). CDR3 protein: CASSTRGGGNQPQHF. DNA for the CDR3: TGTGCCAGCAGCACCAGGGGTGGAGGCAATCAGCCCCAGCATTTT.